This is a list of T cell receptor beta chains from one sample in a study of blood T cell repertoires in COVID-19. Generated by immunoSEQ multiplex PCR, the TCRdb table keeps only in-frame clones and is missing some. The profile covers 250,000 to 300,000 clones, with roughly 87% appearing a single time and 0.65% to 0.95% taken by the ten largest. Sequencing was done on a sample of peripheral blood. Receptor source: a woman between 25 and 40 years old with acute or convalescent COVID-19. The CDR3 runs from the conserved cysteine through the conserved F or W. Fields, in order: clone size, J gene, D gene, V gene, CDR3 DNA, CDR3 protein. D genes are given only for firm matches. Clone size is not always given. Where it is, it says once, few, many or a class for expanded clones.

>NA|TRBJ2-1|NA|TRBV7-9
TGTGCCAGCAGCCCTCCTTCGGATGAGCAGTTCTTC
CASSPPSDEQFF
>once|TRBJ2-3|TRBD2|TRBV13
TGTGCCAGCAGCTTACCGACTAGCGGGAGGCCCACAGATACGCAGTATTTT
CASSLPTSGRPTDTQYF
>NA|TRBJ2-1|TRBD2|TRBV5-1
TGCGCCAGCAGCCCAAGGACTAGCGGGAGAGAGAGAAAAAAATACAATGAGCAGTTCTTC
CASSPRTSGRERKKYNEQFF
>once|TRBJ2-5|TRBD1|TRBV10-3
TGTGCCGTCGGTCCGGGACAGGGAGAGACCCAGTACTTC
CAVGPGQGETQYF
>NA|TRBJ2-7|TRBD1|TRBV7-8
TGTGCCAGCAGCTCGACAGGGGCCGTAGCCTACGAGCAGTACTTC
CASSSTGAVAYEQYF
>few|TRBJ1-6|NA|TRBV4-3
TGCGCCAGCAGCCGTAACAGGGACTATAATTCACCCCTCCACTTT
CASSRNRDYNSPLHF
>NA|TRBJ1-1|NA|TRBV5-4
TGTGCCAGCAGCCAACAGGGTTTATTGACTGAAGCTTTCTTT
CASSQQGLLTEAFF
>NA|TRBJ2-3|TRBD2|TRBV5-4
TGTGCCAGCAGCTTACGACTAGCCGGAGATACGCAGTATTTT
CASSLRLAGDTQYF
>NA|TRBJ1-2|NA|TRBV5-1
TGCGCCAGCAGCATGGGGTCGGATGGCTACACCTTC
CASSMGSDGYTF
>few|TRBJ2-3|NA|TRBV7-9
TGTGCCAGCAGCTTGGCTGTCGATCCGGGGGATACGCAGTATTTT
CASSLAVDPGDTQYF
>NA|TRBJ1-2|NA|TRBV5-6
TGTGCCAGCAGCTTGGCCGCGGCTTCCATCTATGGCTACACCTTC
CASSLAAASIYGYTF
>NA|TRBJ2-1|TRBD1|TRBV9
TGTGCCAGCAGCTCACAGGGGACCAGGAATGAGCAGTTCTTC
CASSSQGTRNEQFF
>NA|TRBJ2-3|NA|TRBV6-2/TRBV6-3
TGTGCCAGCAGCCAGGCCGGCGGTACGCAGTATTTT
CASSQAGGTQYF
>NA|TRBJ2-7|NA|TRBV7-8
TGTGCCAGCAGCTTTCGGCGGATCGCCTACGAGCAGTACTTC
CASSFRRIAYEQYF
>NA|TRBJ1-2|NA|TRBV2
TGTGCCAGCAGGCCAGCTAACTATGGCTACACCTTC
CASRPANYGYTF
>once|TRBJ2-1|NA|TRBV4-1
TGCGCCAGCAGCCACAGGGACAATGAGCAGTTCTTC
CASSHRDNEQFF
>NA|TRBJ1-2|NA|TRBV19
TGTGCCAGTAGCGTACCCGGGAATCGAGGCTACACCTTC
CASSVPGNRGYTF
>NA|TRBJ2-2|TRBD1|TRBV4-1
TGCGCCAGCAGCCCGGGACAGGGGCCTGGGGGGGAGCTGTTTTTT
CASSPGQGPGGELFF
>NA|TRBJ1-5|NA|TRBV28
TGTGCCAGCAGGGAAGGACAGTCCTATCAGCCCCAGCATTTT
CASREGQSYQPQHF
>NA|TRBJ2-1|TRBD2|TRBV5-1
TGCGCCAGCAGCTTATTAGGACTAGCGGGAGTGGGTGAGCAGTTCTTC
CASSLLGLAGVGEQFF
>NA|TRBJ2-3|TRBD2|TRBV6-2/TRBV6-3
TGTGCCAGCAGTTACTCTAGCCCTCGGAGCGGGAGTGTCGATACGCAGTATTTT
CASSYSSPRSGSVDTQYF
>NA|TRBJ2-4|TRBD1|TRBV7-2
TGTGCCAGCAGCTCGGACAGGGATGACATTCAGTACTTC
CASSSDRDDIQYF
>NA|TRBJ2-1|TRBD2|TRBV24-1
TGTGCCACCAGTGACCTGGGACTAGCGGGAGGTGGAGGGCAGTTCTTC
CATSDLGLAGGGGQFF
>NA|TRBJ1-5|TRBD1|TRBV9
TGTGCCAGCAGCGCCCGGGACAGGGATCAGCCCCAGCATTTT
CASSARDRDQPQHF
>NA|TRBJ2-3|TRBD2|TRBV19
TGTGCCAGTACCCCTAGCGGGAGGACAGATACGCAGTATTTT
CASTPSGRTDTQYF
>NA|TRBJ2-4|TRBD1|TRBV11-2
TGTGCCAGCAGCAGCCGACAGGGAAAAAACATTCAGTACTTC
CASSSRQGKNIQYF
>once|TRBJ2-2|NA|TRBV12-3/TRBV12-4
TGTGCCACCCAGGCGAACACCGGGGAGCTGTTTTTT
CATQANTGELFF